The 23 T cell receptor beta chains presented below share a single source sample, sequenced in a study of T-cell reconstitution after alpha-beta-depleted transplantation in children. Preparation of the TCRbeta library involved a method that used unique molecular identifiers. TCRdb re-called the PCR reads with MiXCR, one entry per CDR3 protein. The sample includes a few hundred thousand distinct CDR3 sequences, approximately 30% of them seen just once. The sample was PBMCs, taken before TCRalphabeta/CD19-depleted stem cell transplant. The receptors here all came from a boy under two years old with Wiskott-Aldrich syndrome, due to receive a stem cell transplant.

V and J are TRBV7-9 and TRBJ1-2; TRBD1 matches at 8 bases. J lost 2 bases, V lost 5 bases, and 4 bases had no gene match. Per the germline V gene, CDR1 is SEHNR and CDR2 is FQNEAQ (reference sequence). The CDR3 is made up of 14 amino acids. This CDR3 is CASSRGQENYGYTF. The CDR3 DNA reads TGTGCCAGCAGCCGGGGACAGGAAAACTATGGCTACACCTTC.

This clonotype was observed a handful of times. The chain combines TRBV20-1 with TRBJ2-7; 11 positions match TRBD2. Trimming cost V 6 bases and J 2 bases; bases outside gene matches: 12. The CDR3 extends over 16 amino acids. Germline loops: CDR1 DFQATT, CDR2 SNEGSKA (reference sequence). The CDR3 region has the DNA TGCAGTGCCACTTGGACCTTAGCGGGAGGGACCTACGAGCAGTACTTC. It encodes CSATWTLAGGTYEQYF.

The table lists this clonotype with many counts. This chain links TRBV12-3 or TRBV12-4 with TRBJ2-1, with 7 bases identical to TRBD1. With 6 bases clipped from V and 6 bases from J, the junction kept 2 bases outside the gene matches. The CDR3 loop spans 12 amino acids. DNA for the CDR3: TGTGCCAGCAGCTACAGGGGCAATGAGCAGTTCTTC. This encodes CASSYRGNEQFF.

The chain uses TRBV12-3 or TRBV12-4 and TRBJ2-2, with 13 bases matching TRBD2. V was pared by 4 bases and J by 7 bases, with 6 bases of the junction left unmatched. The CDR3 is 16 amino acids. The chain's CDR3 is CASSSGTSGNHGELFF. CDR3 DNA: TGTGCCAGCAGTTCTGGGACTAGCGGGAATCACGGGGAGCTGTTTTTT.

The V and J genes are TRBV14 and TRBJ2-1; the D is unclear. The CDR3 runs to 12 residues. Germline CDR1 is SGHDN and CDR2 is FVKESK. The ends were cut back, 0 bases at V and 8 bases at J, with 5 bases in the middle. CDR3 sequence reads: CASSQDWHEQFF. In nucleotides, the CDR3 is TGTGCCAGCAGCCAAGATTGGCATGAGCAGTTCTTC.

This clonotype was seen only a few times. Compared with germline, one end of the junction differs, possibly owing to a read error. CDR3 in amino acids: CASSLESYNSPLHF. CDR3 DNA: TGTGCCAGCAGTTTAGAATCCTATAATTCACCCCTCCACTTT. The chain has TRBV7-2 and TRBJ1-6; D not certain. This CDR3 comprises 14 residues. Germline V gene data show CDR1 as SGHTA and CDR2 as FQGNSA.

In this sample, this clonotype turned up a few times. CDR3 nucleotide sequence: TGTGCCAGTAGTAAGGGCCTAGCGGGAGGTGATACGCAGTATTTT. Amino acids: CASSKGLAGGDTQYF. The chain couples TRBV19 to TRBJ2-3; TRBD2 matches 11 bases. Germline V gene lookup returns CDR1 LNHDA and CDR2 SQIVND (reference sequence). This CDR3 comprises 15 residues. V was pared by 4 bases and J by 6 bases, with 6 bases of the junction left unmatched.

The CDR3 DNA reads as TGTGCCAGCTGGGACCCCGGGACAGGGTCCTACAATGAGCAGTTCTTC. Translation gives CASWDPGTGSYNEQFF. The chain joins TRBV6-6 to TRBJ2-1; 9 bases are shared with TRBD1. From germline, CDR1 is MNHNY and CDR2 SVGAGI (reference sequence). The CDR3 covers 16 residues. J lost 1 base, V lost 8 bases, and 9 bases had no gene match.

This clonotype has just a few counts. V and J are TRBV2 and TRBJ2-5, with D unclear. The CDR3 covers 13 residues. Deletions cut 1 base from V and 7 bases from J, with 10 bases between. Germline V gene lookup returns CDR1 SNHLY and CDR2 FYNNEI. The CDR3 DNA reads TGTGCCAGCAGTGAAGACAGTGACGGGACCCAGTACTTC. Translation: CASSEDSDGTQYF.

The gene calls are TRBV25-1 and TRBJ2-1; TRBD2 aligns across 7 bases. The CDR3 has 15 amino acids. Germline V gene lookup returns CDR1 MGHDK and CDR2 SYGVNS. V was pared by 0 bases and J by 8 bases, with 7 bases of the junction left unmatched. CDR3 in amino acids: CASSEYRTRFDEQFF. The CDR3 nucleotides read TGTGCCAGCAGTGAATACCGGACTAGATTCGATGAGCAGTTCTTC.

On this clonotype itself: The junction and the germline gene differ at one end; a read error may be behind it. The rearrangement joins TRBV20-1 to TRBJ2-5, with 9 bases matching TRBD2. CDR3 size: 16 residues. CDR1 is DFQATT, CDR2 SNEGSKA, per germline (reference sequence). CDR3 bases: TGCTGTGCTAGAGGATGGGCTAGCGGGACCAGGGAGACCCAGTACTTC. It codes for CCARGWASGTRETQYF.

This clonotype was seen only a few times. This chain links TRBV7-4 with TRBJ2-2; D is perhaps TRBD2 (5 bases). Germline V gives CDR1 SGHVT, CDR2 SQSDAQ. This CDR3 region has 18 residues. Trimming removed 5 bases from V and 4 bases from J, with 23 bases in between. The CDR3 is CASSRDYQLGGLTGELFF. In DNA, the CDR3 is TGTGCCAGCAGCCGAGACTATCAACTAGGTGGGCTCACCGGGGAGCTGTTTTTT.

The chain uses TRBV27 and TRBJ1-2; TRBD1 might be the D (6 bases). V was clipped by 3 bases and J by 7 bases, with 12 bases between them. The CDR3 spans 13 residues. CDR1 MNHEY and CDR2 SMNVEV come from the germline V gene (reference sequence). CDR3 sequence reads: CASSFTGAGGYTF. CDR3 sequence (DNA): TGTGCCAGCAGTTTTACGGGGGCGGGTGGCTACACCTTC.

CDR3 sequence (DNA): TGTGCCAGCAGCCGCGGGTTGGGGGTCGAAGCTTTCTTT. It is translated as CASSRGLGVEAFF. The chain joins TRBV11-2 to TRBJ1-1; possibly TRBD1 for D (5 bases). The CDR3 loop spans 13 amino acids. CDR1 is SGHAT, CDR2 FQNNGV, per germline. Trimming took off 5 bases at V and 8 bases at J, with 15 bases between the two ends.

This chain connects TRBV5-1 to TRBJ2-7; D is tentatively TRBD1 or TRBD2 (6 bases each). CDR1 SGHRS and CDR2 YFSETQ come from the germline V gene. The CDR3 is 15 residues long. Trimming cost V 4 bases and J 2 bases, with 16 bases left between them. CDR3: CASSQRGTEPYEQYF. DNA for the CDR3: TGCGCCAGCAGCCAGAGGGGGACTGAACCCTACGAGCAGTACTTC.

This chain uses TRBV11-2 with TRBJ2-5; D is unresolved. The CDR3 has 14 residues. Germline V gene lookup returns CDR1 SGHAT and CDR2 FQNNGV. The V and J ends lost 0 bases and 6 bases respectively, with 11 bases between them. Here the CDR3 DNA reads TGTGCCAGCAGCTTAGATGCATGGATACAGACCCAGTACTTC. Protein: CASSLDAWIQTQYF.

This rearrangement joins TRBV7-9 to TRBJ2-6; tentative D call: TRBD2 (6 bases). Germline V lookup: CDR1 SEHNR, CDR2 FQNEAQ (reference sequence). The CDR3 runs to 17 residues. The V end was cut by 5 bases, the J end by 0 bases, with 14 bases between. The CDR3 loop reads CASSPRGGASGANVLTF. The CDR3 bases are TGTGCCAGCAGCCCCCGCGGAGGGGCCTCTGGGGCCAACGTCCTGACTTTC.

This clonotype was observed a few times. The J gene is TRBJ2-1, the V gene TRBV5-1, with TRBD2 matching 12 bases. The CDR3 spans 19 residues. V gave up 0 bases and J gave up 0 bases; unmatched junction bases: 7. Germline V gene sequence: CDR1 SGHRS, CDR2 YFSETQ. CDR3 amino acids: CASSLVAGLAGVSYNEQFF. The CDR3 DNA is TGCGCCAGCAGCTTGGTAGCGGGACTAGCGGGTGTCTCCTACAATGAGCAGTTCTTC.

The genes are TRBV15 and TRBJ1-2; 8 bases align to TRBD1. The CDR3 sequence is 15 residues long. The V segment lost 2 bases and the J segment 4 bases; nucleotides outside the gene matches: 6. The germline V gene encodes CDR1 LNHNV and CDR2 YYDKDF (reference sequence). The CDR3: CATSRTDRGFYGYTF. The CDR3 DNA is TGTGCCACCAGCAGAACCGACAGGGGCTTCTATGGCTACACCTTC.

The V and J genes are TRBV6-1 and TRBJ2-2; D perhaps matches TRBD1 (6 bases). Trimming cost V 10 bases and J 7 bases, with 22 bases left between them. The CDR3 covers 15 residues. Germline loops: CDR1 MNHNS, CDR2 SASEGT. Here the CDR3 reads CATMWGLGLGGELFF. In DNA form, the CDR3 reads TGTGCCACCATGTGGGGGCTAGGTCTCGGCGGGGAGCTGTTTTTT.

The chain is built from TRBV28 and TRBJ1-1; tentative D call: TRBD1 (6 bases). Trimming stripped 6 bases from V and 1 base from J, with 9 bases between. This CDR3 has 13 amino acids. Germline-derived CDR1 and CDR2 are MDHEN and SYDVKM. The DNA for the CDR3 is TGTGCCAGCAGAAAACAGGGGAACACTGAAGCTTTCTTT. Encoded protein: CASRKQGNTEAFF.

This clonotype came up a few times. This chain joins TRBV20-1 and TRBJ2-5; D unresolved. There are 12 residues in the CDR3. From germline, CDR1 is DFQATT and CDR2 SNEGSKA (reference sequence). V was trimmed by 1 base and J by 4 bases, leaving 7 bases between them. The CDR3 sequence is CSARVWGETQYF. CDR3 in DNA: TGCAGTGCTAGAGTGTGGGGAGAGACCCAGTACTTC.

The chain joins TRBV5-5 to TRBJ2-7, with D perhaps assigned TRBD1 or TRBD2 (5 bases each). The CDR3 has 16 amino acids. Trimming pared 1 base from V and 2 bases from J, leaving 16 bases between. In germline, CDR1 is SGHKS, CDR2 YYEKEE (reference sequence). CDR3 DNA: TGTGCCAGCAGCTTGAGGGGTGGTTCGGGAACCTACGAGCAGTACTTC. As protein: CASSLRGGSGTYEQYF.